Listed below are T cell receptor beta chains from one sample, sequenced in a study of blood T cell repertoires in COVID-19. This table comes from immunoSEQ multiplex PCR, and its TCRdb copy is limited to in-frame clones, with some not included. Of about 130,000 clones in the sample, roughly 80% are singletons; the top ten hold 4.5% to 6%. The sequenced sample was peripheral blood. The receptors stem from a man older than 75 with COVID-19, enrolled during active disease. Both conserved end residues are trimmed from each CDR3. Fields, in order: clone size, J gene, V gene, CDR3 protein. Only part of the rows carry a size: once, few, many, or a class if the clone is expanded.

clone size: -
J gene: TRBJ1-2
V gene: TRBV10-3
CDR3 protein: ATKPHGTDGIYGYT

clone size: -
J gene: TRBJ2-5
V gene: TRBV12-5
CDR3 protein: ASAQFGKEQETQY

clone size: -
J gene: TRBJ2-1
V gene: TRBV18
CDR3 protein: ATTGAYNEQF

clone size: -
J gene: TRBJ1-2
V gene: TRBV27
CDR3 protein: ASSLMVGDYGYT

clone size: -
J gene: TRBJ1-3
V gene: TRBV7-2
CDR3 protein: ASSPSIYGNTIY

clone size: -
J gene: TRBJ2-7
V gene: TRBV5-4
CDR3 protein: ASSLAGREEQY

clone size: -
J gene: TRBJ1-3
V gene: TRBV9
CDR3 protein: ASSPVLGNTIY

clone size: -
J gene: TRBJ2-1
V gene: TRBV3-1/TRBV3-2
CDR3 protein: ASSSGGGNNEQF

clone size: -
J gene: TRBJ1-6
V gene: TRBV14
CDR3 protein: ASSGDYSPLH

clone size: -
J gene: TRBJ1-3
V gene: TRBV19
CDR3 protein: ASSPEGGSGNTIY

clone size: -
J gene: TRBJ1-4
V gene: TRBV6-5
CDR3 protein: ASRAGNNEKLF

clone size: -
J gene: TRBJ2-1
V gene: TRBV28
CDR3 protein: ASRGDRPYNEQF

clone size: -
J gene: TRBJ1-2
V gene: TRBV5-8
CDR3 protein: TCSRGYGYT

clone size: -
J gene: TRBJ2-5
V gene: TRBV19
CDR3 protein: ATTGPEETQY

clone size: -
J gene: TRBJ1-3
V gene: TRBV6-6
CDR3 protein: ASRTTGSSGNTIY

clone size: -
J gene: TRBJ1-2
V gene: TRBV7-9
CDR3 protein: ASSLGDRTIYGYT

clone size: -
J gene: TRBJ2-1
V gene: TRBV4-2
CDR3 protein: ASSQDGAGGYNEQF

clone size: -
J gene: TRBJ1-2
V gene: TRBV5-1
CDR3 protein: ASSLEGRNGYT

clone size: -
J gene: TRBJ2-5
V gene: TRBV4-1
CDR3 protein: ASSPTVWSAQY

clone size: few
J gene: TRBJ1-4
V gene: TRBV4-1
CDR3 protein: ASSREGTGSEKLF

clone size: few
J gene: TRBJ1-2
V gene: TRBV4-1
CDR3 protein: ASSQAGQGNYGYT

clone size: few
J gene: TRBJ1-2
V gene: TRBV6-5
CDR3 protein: ASSRQGNYGYT

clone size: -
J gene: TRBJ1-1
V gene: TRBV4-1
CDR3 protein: ASSQDREPEAF

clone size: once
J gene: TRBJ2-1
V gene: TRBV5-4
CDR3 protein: ASSFLTSGSYNEQF

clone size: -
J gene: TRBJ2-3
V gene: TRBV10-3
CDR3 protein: AISDGSGTDTQY

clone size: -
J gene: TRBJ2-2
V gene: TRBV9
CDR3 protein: ASSVSPYSNTGELF

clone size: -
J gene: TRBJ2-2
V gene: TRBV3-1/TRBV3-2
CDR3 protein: ASSRFQPQGSGTGELF

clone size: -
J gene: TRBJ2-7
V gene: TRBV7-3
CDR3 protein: ASSSGLAPYEQY

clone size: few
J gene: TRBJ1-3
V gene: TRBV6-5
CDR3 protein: ASSTMGDSGNTIY

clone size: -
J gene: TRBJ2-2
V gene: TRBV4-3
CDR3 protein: ASSQDWIAGGRSGELF

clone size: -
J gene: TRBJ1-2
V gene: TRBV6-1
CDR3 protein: ASSEGVWDGYT

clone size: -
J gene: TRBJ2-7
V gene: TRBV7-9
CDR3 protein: ASSLVPSSGASYEQY

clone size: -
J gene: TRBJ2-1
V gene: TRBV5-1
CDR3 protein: PPTPGGGYNEQF

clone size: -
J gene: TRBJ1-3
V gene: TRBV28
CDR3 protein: ASSLQGTINIY

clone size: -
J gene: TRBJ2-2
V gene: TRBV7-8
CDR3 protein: ASSSWLAGNTGELF

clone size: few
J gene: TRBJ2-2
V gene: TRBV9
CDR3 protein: ASRTSGNTGELF

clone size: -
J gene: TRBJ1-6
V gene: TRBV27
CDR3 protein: ASHSTGGGVSYNSPLH

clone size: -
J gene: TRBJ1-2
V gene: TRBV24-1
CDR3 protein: ATSDPNLPRGYGYT

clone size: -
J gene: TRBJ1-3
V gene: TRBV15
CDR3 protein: ATSRESGWNTIY

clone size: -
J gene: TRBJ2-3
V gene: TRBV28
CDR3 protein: ASSPRPGLAGEGTDTQY

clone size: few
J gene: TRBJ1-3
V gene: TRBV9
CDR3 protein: ASSVGGLGNTIY

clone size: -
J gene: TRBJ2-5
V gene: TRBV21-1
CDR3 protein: ASSATRGKTQY

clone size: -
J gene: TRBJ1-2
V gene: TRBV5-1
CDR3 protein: ASSSTTGNYGYT

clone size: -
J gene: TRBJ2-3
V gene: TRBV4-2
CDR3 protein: ASSEDRGDTQY

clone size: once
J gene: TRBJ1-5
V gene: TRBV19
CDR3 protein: ASSIVGQGGNQPQH

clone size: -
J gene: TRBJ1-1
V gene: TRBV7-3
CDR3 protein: ASSPHVQGFTEAF

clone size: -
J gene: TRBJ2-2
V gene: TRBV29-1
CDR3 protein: SVVGGAGTGELF